Listed here are 5 T cell receptor beta chains from one sample, sequenced in a study of blood T cell repertoires in COVID-19. The assay was immunoSEQ multiplex PCR, and TCRdb's table has in-frame clones only and misses some. This sample has fewer than 250,000 clones, with more than 75% found just once. The sequencing sample was made of peripheral blood. The receptors originated from a human donor in a cohort sampled during active COVID-19.

The rearrangement links TRBV6-2 or TRBV6-3 to TRBJ2-4; D possibly corresponds to TRBD1 (6 bases). The CDR3 has 17 amino acids. From germline, CDR1 is MNHEY and CDR2 SVGEGT. V was cut by 4 bases and J by 0 bases, with 16 bases left in between. CDR3 DNA sequence: TGTGCCAGCAGTTCGTGGGACACCTTGGGAGCCAAAAACATTCAGTACTTC. Amino acid sequence: CASSSWDTLGAKNIQYF.

This chain connects TRBV27 to TRBJ1-4; D not resolved. Between the trimmed V and J ends, which lost 5 bases and 4 bases, there was a span of 11 bases. The CDR3 loop spans 14 amino acids. The germline CDR1 and CDR2 sequences are MNHEY and SMNVEV (reference sequence). CDR3 amino acids: CASSAGLFNEKLFF. Written as DNA, the CDR3 is TGTGCCAGCAGTGCGGGCCTTTTTAATGAAAAACTGTTTTTT.

The table lists this clone with a few counts. The V gene is TRBV4-2, the J gene TRBJ2-3; 10 bases align to TRBD2. The CDR3 loop spans 16 amino acids. V lost 4 bases, J lost 0 bases, and 4 bases stayed unmatched. Germline V gene sequence: CDR1 LGHNA, CDR2 YNFKEQ. Here the CDR3 DNA reads TGTGCCAGCAGCCGAACGACTAGCGGGAGCACAGATACGCAGTATTTT. Protein product: CASSRTTSGSTDTQYF.

This chain uses TRBV5-8 with TRBJ2-4; TRBD1 might be the D (6 bases). The CDR3 is 15 amino acids. Germline CDR1 reads SGHTS; CDR2 reads YDEGEE. V dropped 4 bases and J dropped 0 bases, with 11 bases sitting between them. The DNA of the CDR3 is TGTGCCAGCAGCCCGCGAGGGGGAGCCAAAAACATTCAGTACTTC. This codes for CASSPRGGAKNIQYF. The full variable domain, with the rest looked up from reference TRBV5-8 and TRBJ2-4, is EAGVTQSPTHLIKTRGQQATLRCSPISGHTSVYWYQQALGLGLQFLLWYDEGEERNRGNFPPRFSGRQFPNYSSELNVNALELEDSALYLCASSPRGGAKNIQYFGAGTRLSVL.

The chain recombines TRBV3-1 (or the pseudogene TRBV3-2) with TRBJ1-2; no clear D. This CDR3 region has 13 residues. Germline CDR1 LGHDT, CDR2 YNNKEL (reference sequence). The V end was cut by 4 bases, the J end by 7 bases, with 13 bases between. The CDR3 loop is CASSPLGVPGYTF. DNA of the CDR3: TGTGCCAGCAGCCCTTTGGGAGTTCCTGGCTACACCTTC.